This TCR beta chain was retrieved from a study of identical twins. This CDR3 region has 13 residues. The trim removed 8 bases at V and 6 bases at J, leaving 7 bases unmatched. Germline V lookup: CDR1 SGHVS, CDR2 FQNEAQ. Study-wide results and caveats: Twin-shared out-of-frame alpha sequences showed excess low generation probability. Models came in too low on out-of-frame TCR alpha sharing in monozygotic twins.

Via MiXCR, TCRdb re-called the 5' RACE reads, giving one row per CDR3 protein. There are approximately 670,000 distinct CDR3 sequences in the sample; less than 7% occur only once, and 1.5% to 2% lies in the top ten. This clonotype occurred many times. Its specificity is unknown. This receptor was identified in a man younger than 35 in good health. Specimen: naive T cells sorted from blood. The rearrangement uses TRBV7-8 and TRBJ2-7, with 10 bases fitting TRBD2. CDR3 sequence reads: CASGPLAGVEQYF. The DNA of the CDR3 is TGTGCCAGCGGGCCTCTAGCGGGAGTCGAGCAGTACTTC.